This T cell receptor beta chain was captured by sequencing in a study of cytomegalovirus exposure and HLA in healthy donors. Vbeta (60) and Jbeta (13) primers were used in the PCR. Measured with immunoSEQ multiplex PCR; TCRdb has only the in-frame clones, and not every one. The table records under 65,000 clones, 70% to 85% of them present only once. The source of this sequence is a man aged 50-59 years in good health and CMV-seronegative. The sequencing sample was made of PBMCs.

In DNA, the CDR3 is TGTGCCAGCAGTCGGAGGAACACTGAAGCTTTCTTT. It yields the protein CASSRRNTEAFF. The chain carries TRBV6-6 and TRBJ1-1; D unclear. Trimming shortened V by 5 bases and J by 1 base, and 5 bases separated the two germline ends. Germline CDR1 reads MNHNY; CDR2 reads SVGAGI (reference sequence). The CDR3 totals 12 residues.